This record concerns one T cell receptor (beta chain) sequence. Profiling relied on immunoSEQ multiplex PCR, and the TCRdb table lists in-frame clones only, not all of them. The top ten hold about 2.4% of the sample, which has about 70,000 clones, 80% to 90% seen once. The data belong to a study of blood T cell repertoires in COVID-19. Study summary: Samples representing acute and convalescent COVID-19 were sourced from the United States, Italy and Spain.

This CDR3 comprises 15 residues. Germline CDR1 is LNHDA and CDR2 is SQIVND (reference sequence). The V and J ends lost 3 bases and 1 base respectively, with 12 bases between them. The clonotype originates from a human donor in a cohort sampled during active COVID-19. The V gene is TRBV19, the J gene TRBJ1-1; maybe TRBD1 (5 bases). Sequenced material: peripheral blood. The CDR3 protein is CASSILGRGNTEAFF. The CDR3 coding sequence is TGTGCCAGTAGTATTCTGGGGCGGGGGAACACTGAAGCTTTCTTT. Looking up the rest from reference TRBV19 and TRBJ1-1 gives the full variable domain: DGGITQSPKYLFRKEGQNVTLSCEQNLNHDAMYWYRQDPGQGLRLIYYSQIVNDFQKGDIAEGYSVSREKKESFPLTVTSAQKNPTAFYLCASSILGRGNTEAFFGQGTRLTVV.